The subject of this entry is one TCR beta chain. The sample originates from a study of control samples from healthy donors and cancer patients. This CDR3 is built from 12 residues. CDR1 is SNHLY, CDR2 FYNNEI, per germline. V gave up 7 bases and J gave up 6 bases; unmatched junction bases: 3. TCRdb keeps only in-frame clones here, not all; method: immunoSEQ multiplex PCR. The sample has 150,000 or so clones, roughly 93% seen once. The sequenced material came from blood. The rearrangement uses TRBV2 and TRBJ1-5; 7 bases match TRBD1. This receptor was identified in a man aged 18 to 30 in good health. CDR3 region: CASMSGGQPQHF. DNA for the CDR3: TGTGCCAGCATGTCAGGGGGTCAGCCCCAGCATTTT.